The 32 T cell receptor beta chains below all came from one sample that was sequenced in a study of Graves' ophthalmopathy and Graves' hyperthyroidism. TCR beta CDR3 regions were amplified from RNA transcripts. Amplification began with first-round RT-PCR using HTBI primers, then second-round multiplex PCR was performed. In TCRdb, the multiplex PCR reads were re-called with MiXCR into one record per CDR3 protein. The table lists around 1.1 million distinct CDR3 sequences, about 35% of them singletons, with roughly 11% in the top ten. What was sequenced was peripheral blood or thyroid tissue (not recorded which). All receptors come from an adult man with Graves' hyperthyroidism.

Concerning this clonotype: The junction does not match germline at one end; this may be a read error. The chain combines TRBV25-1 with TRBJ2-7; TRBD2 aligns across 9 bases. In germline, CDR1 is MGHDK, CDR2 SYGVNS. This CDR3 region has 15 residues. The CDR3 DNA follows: TGTACCAGCAGTCCCCTAGCGGGAATAATATACGAGCAGTACTTC. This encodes CTSSPLAGIIYEQYF.

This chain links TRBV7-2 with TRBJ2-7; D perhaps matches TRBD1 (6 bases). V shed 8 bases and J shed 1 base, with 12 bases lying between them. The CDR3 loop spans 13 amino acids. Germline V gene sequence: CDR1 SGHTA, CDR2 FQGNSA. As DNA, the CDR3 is TGTGCCAGCCAAAAGACAGGATCCTACGAGCAGTACTTC. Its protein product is CASQKTGSYEQYF.

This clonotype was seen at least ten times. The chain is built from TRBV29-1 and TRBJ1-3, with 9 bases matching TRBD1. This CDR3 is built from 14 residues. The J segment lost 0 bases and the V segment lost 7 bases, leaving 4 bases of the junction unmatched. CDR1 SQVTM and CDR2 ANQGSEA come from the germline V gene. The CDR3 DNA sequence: TGCAGCGCCTGGACAGGGGTCTCTGGAAACACCATATATTTT. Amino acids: CSAWTGVSGNTIYF.

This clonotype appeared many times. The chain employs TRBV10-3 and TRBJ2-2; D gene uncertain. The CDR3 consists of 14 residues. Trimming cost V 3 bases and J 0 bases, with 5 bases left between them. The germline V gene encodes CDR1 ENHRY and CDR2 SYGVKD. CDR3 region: CAISDSTNTGELFF. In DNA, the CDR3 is TGTGCCATCAGTGACTCGACGAACACCGGGGAGCTGTTTTTT.

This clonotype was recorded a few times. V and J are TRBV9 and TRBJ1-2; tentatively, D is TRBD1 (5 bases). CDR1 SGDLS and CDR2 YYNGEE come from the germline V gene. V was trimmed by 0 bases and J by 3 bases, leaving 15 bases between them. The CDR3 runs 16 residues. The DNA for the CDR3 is TGTGCCAGCAGCGTAGTGGGGGGAGGGCGGGACTATGGCTACACCTTC. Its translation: CASSVVGGGRDYGYTF.

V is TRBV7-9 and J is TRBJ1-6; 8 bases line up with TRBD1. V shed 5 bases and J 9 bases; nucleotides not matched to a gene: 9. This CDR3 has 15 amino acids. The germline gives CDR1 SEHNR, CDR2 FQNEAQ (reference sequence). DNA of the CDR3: TGTGCCAGCAGCCTGGTGGGGGACAGGAGTTCACCCCTCCACTTT. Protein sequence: CASSLVGDRSSPLHF.

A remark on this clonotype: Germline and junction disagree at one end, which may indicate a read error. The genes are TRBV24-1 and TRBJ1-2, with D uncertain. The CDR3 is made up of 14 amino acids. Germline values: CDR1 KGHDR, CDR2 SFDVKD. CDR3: CATGDMTRMGDYTF. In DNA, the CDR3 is TGTGCCACCGGTGATATGACGAGGATGGGTGACTACACCTTC.

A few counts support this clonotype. Written as DNA, the CDR3 is TGTGCCAGCAGTCCCGAGGGTTTGAACTATGGCTACACCTTC. Translating gives CASSPEGLNYGYTF. V and J are TRBV2 and TRBJ1-2, with D unclear. This CDR3 has 14 amino acids. The germline V gene encodes CDR1 SNHLY and CDR2 FYNNEI. Trimming cost V 5 bases and J 2 bases, with 12 bases left between them.

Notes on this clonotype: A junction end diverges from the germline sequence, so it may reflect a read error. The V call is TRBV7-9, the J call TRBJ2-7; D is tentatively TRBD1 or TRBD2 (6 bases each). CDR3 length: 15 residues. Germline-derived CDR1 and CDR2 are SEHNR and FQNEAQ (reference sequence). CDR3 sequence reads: CASSEFRGRTDEQYF. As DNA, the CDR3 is TGCGCCAGCAGTGAGTTTCGAGGGAGGACAGACGAGCAGTACTTC.

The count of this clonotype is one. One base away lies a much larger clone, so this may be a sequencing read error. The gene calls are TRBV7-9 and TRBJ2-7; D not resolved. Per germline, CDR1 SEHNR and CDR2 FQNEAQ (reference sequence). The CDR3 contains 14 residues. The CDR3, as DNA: TGTGCCAGCAGCTTACTGGAACCGTACTACGATCAGTACTTC. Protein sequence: CASSLLEPYYDQYF.

CDR3 sequence: CSVTSGSSYNEQFF. DNA of the CDR3: TGCAGCGTTACTAGCGGGAGCTCCTACAATGAGCAGTTCTTC. The gene calls are TRBV29-1 and TRBJ2-1; 11 nucleotides match TRBD2. In germline, CDR1 is SQVTM, CDR2 ANQGSEA. The ends lost 5 bases at V and 0 bases at J; junction bases unmatched: 0. The CDR3 is 14 residues long.

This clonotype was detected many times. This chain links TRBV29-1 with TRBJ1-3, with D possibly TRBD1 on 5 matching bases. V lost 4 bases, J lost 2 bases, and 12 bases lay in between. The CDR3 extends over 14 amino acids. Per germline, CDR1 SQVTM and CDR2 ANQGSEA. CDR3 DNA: TGCAGCGTTGGGCAGGGTTGTACTGGAAACACCATATATTTT. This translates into CSVGQGCTGNTIYF.

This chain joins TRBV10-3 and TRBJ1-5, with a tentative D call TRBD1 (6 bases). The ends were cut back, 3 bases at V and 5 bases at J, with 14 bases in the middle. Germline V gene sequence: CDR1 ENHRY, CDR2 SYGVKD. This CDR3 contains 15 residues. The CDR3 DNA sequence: TGTGCCATCAGTGAACAGTCAGGGGAGGATCAGCCCCAGCATTTT. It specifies CAISEQSGEDQPQHF.

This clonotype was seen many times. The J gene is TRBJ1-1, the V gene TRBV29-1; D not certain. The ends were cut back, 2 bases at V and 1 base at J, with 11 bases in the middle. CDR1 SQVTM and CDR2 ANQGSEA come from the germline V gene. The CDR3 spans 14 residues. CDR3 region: CSVEWPGRNTEAFF. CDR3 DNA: TGCAGCGTTGAATGGCCCGGGAGGAACACTGAAGCTTTCTTT.

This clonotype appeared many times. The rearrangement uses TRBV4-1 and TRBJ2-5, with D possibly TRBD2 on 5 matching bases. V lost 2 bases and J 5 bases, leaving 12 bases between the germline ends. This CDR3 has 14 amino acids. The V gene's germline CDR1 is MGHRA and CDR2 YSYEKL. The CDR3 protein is CASSQPGKRETQYF. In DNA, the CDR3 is TGCGCCAGCAGCCAACCCGGGAAACGGGAGACCCAGTACTTC.

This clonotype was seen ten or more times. The CDR3 loop is CASSKLQGSSYEQYF. The CDR3 coding sequence is TGTGCCAGCAGCAAGCTCCAGGGGTCATCCTACGAGCAGTACTTC. This chain connects TRBV12-3 or TRBV12-4 to TRBJ2-7; D perhaps matches TRBD1 (6 bases). V lost 6 bases, J lost 1 base, and 16 bases lay in between. This CDR3 is 15 amino acids long.

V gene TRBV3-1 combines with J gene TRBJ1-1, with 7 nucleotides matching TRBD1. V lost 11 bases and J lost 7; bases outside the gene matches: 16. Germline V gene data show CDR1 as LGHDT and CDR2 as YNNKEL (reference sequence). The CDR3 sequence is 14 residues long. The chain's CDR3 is CAGMTTGVDIEAFF. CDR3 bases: TGTGCCGGCATGACCACAGGGGTGGACATTGAAGCTTTCTTT.

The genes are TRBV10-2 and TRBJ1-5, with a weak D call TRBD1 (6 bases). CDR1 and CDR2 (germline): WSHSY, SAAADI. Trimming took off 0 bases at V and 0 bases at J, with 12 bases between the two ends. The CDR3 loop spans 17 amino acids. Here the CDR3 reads CASSESGHGYSNQPQHF. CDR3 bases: TGCGCCAGCAGTGAGTCGGGACACGGATATAGCAATCAGCCCCAGCATTTT.

This chain's CDR3 is CAREGTLYGYTF. The CDR3 DNA follows: TGTGCTAGAGAGGGAACGCTCTATGGCTACACCTTC. This rearrangement joins TRBV25-1 to TRBJ1-2, with D hard to call. This CDR3 has 12 amino acids. Germline CDR1 and CDR2: MGHDK and SYGVNS.

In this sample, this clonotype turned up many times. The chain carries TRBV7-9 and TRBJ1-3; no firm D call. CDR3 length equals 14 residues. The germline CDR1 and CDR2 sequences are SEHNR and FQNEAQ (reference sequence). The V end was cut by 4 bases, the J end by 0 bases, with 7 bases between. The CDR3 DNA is TGTGCCAGCAGCTCCACCTCCTCTGGAAACACCATATATTTT. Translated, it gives CASSSTSSGNTIYF.

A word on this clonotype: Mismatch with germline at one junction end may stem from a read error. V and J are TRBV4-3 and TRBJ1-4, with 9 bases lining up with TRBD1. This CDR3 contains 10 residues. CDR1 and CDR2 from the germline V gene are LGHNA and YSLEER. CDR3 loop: CASSQEGQGF. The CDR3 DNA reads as TGCGCCAGCAGCCAAGAGGGACAGGGTTTT.

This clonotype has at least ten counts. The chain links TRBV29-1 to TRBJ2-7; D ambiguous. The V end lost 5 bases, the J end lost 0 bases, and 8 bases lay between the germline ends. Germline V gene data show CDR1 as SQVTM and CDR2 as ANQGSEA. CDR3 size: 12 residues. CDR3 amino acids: CSVFESSYEQYF. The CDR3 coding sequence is TGCAGCGTTTTTGAGAGCTCCTACGAGCAGTACTTC.

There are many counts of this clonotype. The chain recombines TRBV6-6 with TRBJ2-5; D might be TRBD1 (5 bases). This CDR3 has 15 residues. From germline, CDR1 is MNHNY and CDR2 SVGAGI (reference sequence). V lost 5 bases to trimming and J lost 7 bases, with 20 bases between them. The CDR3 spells CASSGQGSRAGTQYF. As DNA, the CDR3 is TGTGCCAGCAGTGGCCAGGGTTCCCGGGCCGGGACCCAGTACTTC.

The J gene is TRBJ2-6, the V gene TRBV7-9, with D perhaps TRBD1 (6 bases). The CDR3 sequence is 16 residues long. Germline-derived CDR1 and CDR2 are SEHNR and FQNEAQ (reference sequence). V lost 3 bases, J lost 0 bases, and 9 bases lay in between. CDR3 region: CASSLDRTSGANVLTF. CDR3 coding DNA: TGTGCCAGCAGCTTGGACAGAACCTCTGGGGCCAACGTCCTGACTTTC.

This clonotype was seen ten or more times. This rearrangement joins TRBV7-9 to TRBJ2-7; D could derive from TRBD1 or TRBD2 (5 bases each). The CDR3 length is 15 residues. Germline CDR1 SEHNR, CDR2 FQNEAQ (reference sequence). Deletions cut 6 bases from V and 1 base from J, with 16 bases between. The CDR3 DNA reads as TGTGCCAGCAGGGGGACGGGTTTAGGGTCCTACGAGCAGTACTTC. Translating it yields CASRGTGLGSYEQYF.

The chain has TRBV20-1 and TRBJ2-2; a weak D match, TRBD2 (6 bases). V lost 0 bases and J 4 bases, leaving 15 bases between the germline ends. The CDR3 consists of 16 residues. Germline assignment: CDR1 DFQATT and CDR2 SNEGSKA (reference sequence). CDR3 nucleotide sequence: TGCAGTGCTAGAGAGCCCGGACGGGGGACCACCGGGGAGCTGTTTTTT. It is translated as CSAREPGRGTTGELFF.

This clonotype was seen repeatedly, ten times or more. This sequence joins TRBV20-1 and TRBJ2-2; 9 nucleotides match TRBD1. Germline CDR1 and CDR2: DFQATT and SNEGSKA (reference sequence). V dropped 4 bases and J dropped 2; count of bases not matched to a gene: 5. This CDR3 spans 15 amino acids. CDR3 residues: CSATRDRVNTGELFF. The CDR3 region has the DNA TGCAGTGCTACTCGGGACAGGGTCAACACCGGGGAGCTGTTTTTT.

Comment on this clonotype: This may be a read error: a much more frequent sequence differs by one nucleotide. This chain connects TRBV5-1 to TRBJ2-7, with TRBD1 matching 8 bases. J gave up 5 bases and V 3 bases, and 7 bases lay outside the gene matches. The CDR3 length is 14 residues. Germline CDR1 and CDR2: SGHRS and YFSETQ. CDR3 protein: CASSWDQGANEQYF. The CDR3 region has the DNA TGCGCCAGCAGCTGGGACCAGGGGGCGAACGAGCAGTACTTC.

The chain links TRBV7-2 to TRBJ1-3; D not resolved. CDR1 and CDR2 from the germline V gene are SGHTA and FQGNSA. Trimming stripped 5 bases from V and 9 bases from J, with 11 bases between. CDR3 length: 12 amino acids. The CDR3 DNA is TGTGCCAGCAGCCAAATTAGAAGCACCATATATTTT. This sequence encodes CASSQIRSTIYF.

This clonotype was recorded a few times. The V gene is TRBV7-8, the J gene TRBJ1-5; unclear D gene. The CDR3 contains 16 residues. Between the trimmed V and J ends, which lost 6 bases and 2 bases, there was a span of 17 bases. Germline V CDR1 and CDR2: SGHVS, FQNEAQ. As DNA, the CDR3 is TGTGCCAGCAGTTTTCCCCCGGCTAGGGGCAATCAGCCCCAGCATTTT. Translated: CASSFPPARGNQPQHF.

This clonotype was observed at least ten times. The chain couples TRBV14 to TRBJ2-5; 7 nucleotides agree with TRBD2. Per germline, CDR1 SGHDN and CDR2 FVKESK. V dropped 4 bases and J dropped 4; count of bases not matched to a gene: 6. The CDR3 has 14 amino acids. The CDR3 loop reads CASSRDGGTETQYF. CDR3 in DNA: TGTGCCAGCAGCCGAGACGGGGGGACAGAGACCCAGTACTTC.

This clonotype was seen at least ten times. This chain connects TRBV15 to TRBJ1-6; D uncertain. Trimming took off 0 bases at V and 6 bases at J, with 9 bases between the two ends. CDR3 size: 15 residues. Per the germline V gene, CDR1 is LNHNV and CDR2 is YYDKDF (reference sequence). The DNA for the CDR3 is TGTGCCACCAGCAGAGACCCGGACGGTAATTCACCCCTCCACTTT. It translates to CATSRDPDGNSPLHF.